This T cell receptor beta chain was sequenced for a study of shared clonotypes between healthy human individuals. Trimming cost V 5 bases and J 0 bases, with 11 bases left between them. CDR3 length: 15 amino acids. Germline values: CDR1 SEHNR, CDR2 FQNEAQ (reference sequence). The protocol was immunoSEQ multiplex PCR, while the TCRdb copy is restricted to in-frame clones and leaves out a portion. The sample shows under 1,900,000 clones, 98% of them seen only once. General study points: Shared clonotypes: about 5% naive CD4, about 3.5% naive CD8, 2.3% memory CD4, approximately 0.4% memory CD8.

Donors were Caucasian adults residing in Nashville, Tennessee, USA. Note on this clone: Its antigen is currently unknown.

V usage is TRBV7-9 and J usage is TRBJ2-1; D gene unclear. Sequencing used naive CD4+ T cells sorted from blood. The subset denotes: CD45RA+ positively selected. This sequence originates from a man aged 25 to 45 in good health. CDR3 coding DNA: TGTGCCAGCAGCCCCCTAGGGCACTCCTACAATGAGCAGTTCTTC. Translation gives CASSPLGHSYNEQFF.